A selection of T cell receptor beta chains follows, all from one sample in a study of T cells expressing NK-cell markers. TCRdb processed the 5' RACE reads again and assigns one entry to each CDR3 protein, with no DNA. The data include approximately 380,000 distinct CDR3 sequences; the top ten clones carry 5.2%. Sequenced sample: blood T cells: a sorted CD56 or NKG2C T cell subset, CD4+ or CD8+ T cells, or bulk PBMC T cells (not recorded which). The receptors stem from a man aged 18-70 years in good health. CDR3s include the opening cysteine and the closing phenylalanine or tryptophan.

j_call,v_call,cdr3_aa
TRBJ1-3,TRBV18,CASSAGQGNTIYF
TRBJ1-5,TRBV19,CASTPQEQTSQPQHF
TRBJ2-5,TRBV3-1,CASSQASTGTRRETQYF
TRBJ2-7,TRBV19,CASRMTGDGHEQYF
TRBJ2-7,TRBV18,CASSATGGYEQYF
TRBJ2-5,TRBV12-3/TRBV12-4,CASSRGPIAETQYF
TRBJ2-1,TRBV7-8,CASSYRLAGSNEQFF
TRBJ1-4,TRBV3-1,CASSQGTVNEKLFF
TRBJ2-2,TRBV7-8,CASGPGQGYAVGELFF
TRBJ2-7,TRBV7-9,CASGISYEQYF
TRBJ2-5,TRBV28,CASGQYDGETQYF
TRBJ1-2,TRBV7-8,CASSPRTGTDYGYTF
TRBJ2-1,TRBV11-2,CASSRRLAGGSRFF
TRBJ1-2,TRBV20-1,CSAREYGIAFGYTF
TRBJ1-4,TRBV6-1,CASNDAGFNEKLFF
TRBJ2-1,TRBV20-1,CSAPPGLAGSYNEQFF